These T cell receptor beta chains were read from a single sample in a study of radiotherapy plus CTLA-4 blockade in lung cancer. Clones were read by immunoSEQ multiplex PCR, and TCRdb kept only the in-frame ones, dropping some. The data contain 90,000 to 100,000 clones, around 88% of them seen just once; the ten biggest clones take up roughly 4.6%. The source material was peripheral blood, sampled from a patient treated with radiotherapy plus ipilimumab. All receptors come from a human donor with non-small cell lung cancer that progressed on radiotherapy plus ipilimumab. CDR3s include the opening cysteine and the closing phenylalanine or tryptophan. Each record gives: V gene, D gene, J gene, clone size, CDR3 DNA, CDR3 protein. A D gene is named only where the DNA matches it firmly. Not all rows give a size; the values are once, few, many and, for expanded clones, a class.

>TRBV5-6|-|TRBJ1-1|-
TGTGCCAGCAGCGCAACGGACAGGAACACTGAAGCTTTCTTT
CASSATDRNTEAFF
>TRBV29-1|-|TRBJ2-7|-
TGCAGCGTTGATGTTAACTACGAGCAGTACTTC
CSVDVNYEQYF
>TRBV4-1|-|TRBJ2-1|-
TGCGCCAGCAGCCATAACGAGGCGCCCCACAATGAGCAGTTCTTC
CASSHNEAPHNEQFF
>TRBV6-5|-|TRBJ2-5|-
TGTGCCAGCAGTTCCCCGACAGCCCAAGAGACCCAGTACTTC
CASSSPTAQETQYF
>TRBV30|-|TRBJ1-1|-
TGTGCCGGACGGACAGCCGCCAACACTGAAGCTTTCTTT
CAGRTAANTEAFF
>TRBV11-2|-|TRBJ1-2|-
TGTGCCAGCAGCCCCGATTTGCGGGAGAACTATGGCTACACCTTC
CASSPDLRENYGYTF
>TRBV29-1|-|TRBJ1-4|-
TGCAGCGTTGTCGAGCCGGGGGGTAATGAAAAACTGTTTTTT
CSVVEPGGNEKLFF
>TRBV29-1|TRBD1|TRBJ2-5|-
TGCAGCGTGAGGACAGGGGGCAGGGAGACCCAGTACTTC
CSVRTGGRETQYF
>TRBV28|TRBD2|TRBJ2-7|-
TGTGCCAGCAGCACCTTAGCGGGAGGGGCCTACGAGCAGTACTTC
CASSTLAGGAYEQYF
>TRBV15|-|TRBJ2-5|-
TGTGCCACCAGCCGAGGACAGCAAGAGACCCAGTACTTC
CATSRGQQETQYF
>TRBV4-2|-|TRBJ2-5|-
TGTGCCAGCAGCCAAGGGAGGGGGCTGGGGGAAGAGACCCAGTACTTC
CASSQGRGLGEETQYF
>TRBV9|-|TRBJ2-3|-
TGTGCCAGCAGCGCAGAGGTCACAGATACGCAGTATTTT
CASSAEVTDTQYF
>TRBV30|-|TRBJ1-1|-
TGTGCCTGGAGGGGGCAGGGCGACACTGAAGCTTTCTTT
CAWRGQGDTEAFF
>TRBV7-6|-|TRBJ2-5|-
TGTGCCAGCAGCTTAGGACGGACGTACCAAGAGACCCAGTACTTC
CASSLGRTYQETQYF
>TRBV2|TRBD2|TRBJ2-7|-
TGTGCCAGCAGCTTTATGGGGACTAGCGGCCAATACGAGCAGTACTTC
CASSFMGTSGQYEQYF
>TRBV11-2|TRBD2|TRBJ2-1|-
TGTGCCAGCAGCCTCGGGACTAGCCTCAATGAGCAGTTCTTC
CASSLGTSLNEQFF
>TRBV7-9|-|TRBJ2-1|-
TGTGCCAGCAGCTTAAGGTGGGATGAGCAGTTCTTC
CASSLRWDEQFF
>TRBV7-8|-|TRBJ1-3|-
TGTGCCAGCAGCTTGCCCAATAGGTTGGGAAACACCATATATTTT
CASSLPNRLGNTIYF
>TRBV4-2|TRBD2|TRBJ2-7|-
TGTGCCAGCAGCCCCCCCCGACGGGAGGACGAGCAGTACTTC
CASSPPRREDEQYF
>TRBV5-8|-|TRBJ2-7|few
TGTGCCAGCAGCTTGGACCAGCTCCCCCATCTGTACTTC
CASSLDQLPHLYF
>TRBV5-1|-|TRBJ2-5|-
TGCGCCAGCAAACCCGGGGCAGGGGCCATCGGTGGAGAGACCCAGTACTTC
CASKPGAGAIGGETQYF
>TRBV6-5|TRBD1|TRBJ1-1|-
TGTGCCAGCAGTAGAGGGACAGCCGAGAACACTGAAGCTTTCTTT
CASSRGTAENTEAFF
>TRBV14|-|TRBJ1-3|-
TGTGCCAGCAGCCAGCTCGGACGTGGGACTGGAAACACCATATATTTT
CASSQLGRGTGNTIYF
>TRBV30|-|TRBJ1-2|-
TGTGCCTGGACTTCGAAGACCATTGGCTACACCTTC
CAWTSKTIGYTF
>TRBV23-1|-|TRBJ2-3|-
TGCGCCAGCAGTCAATCATCCGATACGCAGTATTTT
CASSQSSDTQYF
>TRBV10-3|-|TRBJ2-7|-
TGTGCCATCAGCAGGGACTCCTACGAGCAGTACTTC
CAISRDSYEQYF
>TRBV29-1|-|TRBJ2-1|once
TGCAGCGCAAGGGGGAATGAGCAGTTCTTC
CSARGNEQFF
>TRBV11-3|-|TRBJ2-1|-
TGTGCCAGCAGCTTAAGGGGGGGGAGGGAGCAGTTCTTC
CASSLRGGREQFF
>TRBV25-1|-|TRBJ2-3|few
TGTGCCAGCAGTGAAGGGATTGATAGCACAGATACGCAGTATTTT
CASSEGIDSTDTQYF
>TRBV7-7|TRBD2|TRBJ2-3|-
TGTGCTAGCAGCCCAGGGAGGACTAGCGGGAGGGCAACAGATACGCAGTATTTT
CASSPGRTSGRATDTQYF
>TRBV27|TRBD2|TRBJ2-2|once
TGTGCCAGCAGTTTATCTGGCGGGAGGGCCACCGGGGAGCTGTTTTTT
CASSLSGGRATGELFF
>TRBV19|TRBD1|TRBJ1-2|-
TGTGCCAGTAGTATTGGACAGGGGCGGAATAGCTATGGCTACACCTTC
CASSIGQGRNSYGYTF
>TRBV14|TRBD2|TRBJ2-2|-
TGTGCCAGCAGCCAAGTCGAAGCGGGAGGTTTTGGAGGGCGTGGGGAGCTGTTTTTT
CASSQVEAGGFGGRGELFF
>TRBV10-3|TRBD1|TRBJ1-5|-
TGTGCCATCAGTGCCCTTGGGACAGGAAGCAATCAGCCCCAGCATTTT
CAISALGTGSNQPQHF
>TRBV7-2|TRBD2|TRBJ2-7|once
TGTGCCAGCAGCGGAACAGGACTAGTGTACGAGCAGTACTTC
CASSGTGLVYEQYF
>TRBV11-3|TRBD1|TRBJ1-1|-
TGTGCCAGCAGCCGGGACAGGGCAACTGAAGCTTTCTTT
CASSRDRATEAFF
>TRBV10-3|-|TRBJ1-2|-
TGTGCCATCAGTGAGTCGATTTTGGGCCTTTATGGCTACACCTTC
CAISESILGLYGYTF
>TRBV20-1|-|TRBJ1-3|-
TGCTCCGTCCGGGGAGGAAACACCATATATTTT
CSVRGGNTIYF
>TRBV1|-|TRBJ2-2|-
TGCACCAGCAGCCACCAGAGGAACAGGACAAACACCGGGGAGCTGTTTTTT
CTSSHQRNRTNTGELFF
>TRBV15|-|TRBJ2-1|few
TGTGCCACCACCCCAGGGCTAGCTGATGAGCAGTTCTTC
CATTPGLADEQFF
>TRBV11-3|-|TRBJ2-6|-
TGTGCCAGCAGCCTAAGGACCCAGGGGGGGGCCAACGTCCTGACTTTC
CASSLRTQGGANVLTF
>TRBV11-2|-|TRBJ2-1|-
TGTGCCAGCAGCTTTCGTCAGGGCACCTACAATGAGCAGTTCTTC
CASSFRQGTYNEQFF
>TRBV5-1|TRBD1|TRBJ1-2|-
TGCGCCAGCAGCTATTCCGGACAGGAAGCTAACTATGGCTACACCTTC
CASSYSGQEANYGYTF
>TRBV19|-|TRBJ2-7|-
TGTGCCAGTAGCCTCGGATCCTCCTACGAGCAGTACTTC
CASSLGSSYEQYF
>TRBV20-1|-|TRBJ2-5|-
TGCAGTGCTAGCGGGCCGGAGACCCAGTACTTC
CSASGPETQYF
>TRBV29-1|-|TRBJ2-2|-
TGCAGCGTTGTGGTGGGGGGTCCCGGGGAGCTGTTTTTT
CSVVVGGPGELFF
>TRBV7-6|-|TRBJ2-5|-
TGTGCCAGCAGCAGACTAGTGGAGACCCAGTACTTC
CASSRLVETQYF
>TRBV7-6|-|TRBJ2-2|-
TGTGCCAGCAGCTTAACCGGGGAGCTGTTTTTT
CASSLTGELFF
>TRBV2|-|TRBJ1-2|-
TGTGCCAGCAGTCCCAGGGGAGGGTTAGCTAACTATGGCTACACCTTC
CASSPRGGLANYGYTF
>TRBV20-1|-|TRBJ2-7|-
TGCAGTGCTAGCGGACAGTACGAGCAGTACTTC
CSASGQYEQYF
>TRBV6-5|TRBD2|TRBJ2-3|-
TGTGCCAGCAGTTACGACGCGGGAGGTAGCACAGATACGCAGTATTTT
CASSYDAGGSTDTQYF
>TRBV5-1|TRBD2|TRBJ2-7|-
TGCGCCAGCAGCCCGGGACTAGCGGGAGGTCCAGCGAACGAGCAGTACTTC
CASSPGLAGGPANEQYF
>TRBV5-1|-|TRBJ1-2|-
TGCGCCAGCAGCTTAGCTACAGGGCCGAACTATGGCTACACCTTC
CASSLATGPNYGYTF
>TRBV5-1|-|TRBJ1-2|-
TGCGCCAGCAGCTACAAATCGGATAGGACCGACTACACCTTC
CASSYKSDRTDYTF